What follows are 10 T cell receptor beta chains derived from one specimen sequenced in a study. MiXCR, run by TCRdb on the 5' RACE reads, gives a single entry per CDR3 protein. The table lists roughly 40,000 distinct CDR3 sequences, approximately 20% of them singletons. Sequencing was carried out using naive CD4+ T cells sorted from a lymph node. Indicated subset: naive CD4+ T cells, CD4+CD45RA+CD25-. These receptors were obtained from a female donor with breast cancer.

This chain joins TRBV6-5 and TRBJ1-4, with 8 bases matching TRBD1. The CDR3 covers 15 residues. The J segment lost 6 bases and the V segment lost 0 bases, leaving 3 bases of the junction unmatched. The V gene's germline CDR1 is MNHEY and CDR2 SVGAGI. The CDR3 here is CASSYSWGQDEKLFF. The CDR3 bases are TGTGCCAGCAGTTACTCGTGGGGACAGGATGAAAAACTGTTTTTT.

This clonotype was seen at least ten times. This chain connects TRBV9 to TRBJ2-4, with D perhaps being TRBD1 or TRBD2 (5 bases each). The CDR3 is 15 residues long. Germline V gene sequence: CDR1 SGDLS, CDR2 YYNGEE. Deletions cut 4 bases from V and 2 bases from J, with 13 bases between. This chain's CDR3 is CASSPQEGTKNIQYF. Here the CDR3 DNA reads TGTGCCAGCAGCCCCCAAGAGGGGACCAAAAACATTCAGTACTTC.

This clonotype was observed once. Being one base from a much bigger clone, this may be a read error. This CDR3 is CSAIGASYERYF. CDR3 nucleotide sequence: TGCAGTGCCATTGGGGCCTCCTACGAGCGGTACTTC. The chain has TRBV20-1 and TRBJ2-7, with a weak D call TRBD1 (5 bases). The CDR3 has 12 residues. Per the germline V gene, CDR1 is DFQATT and CDR2 is SNEGSKA (reference sequence).

The gene calls are TRBV2 and TRBJ2-5; unclear D gene. The CDR3 has 11 residues. Germline loops: CDR1 SNHLY, CDR2 FYNNEI. V was pared by 1 base and J by 3 bases, with 0 bases between. The CDR3 DNA follows: TGTGCCAGCAGTGAAGAAGAGACCCAGTACTTC. Amino acid sequence: CASSEEETQYF.

The chain has TRBV5-1 and TRBJ2-5; D perhaps matches TRBD2 (5 bases). Trimming left V 2 bases short and J 5 bases short, with 10 bases between. Germline V gives CDR1 SGHRS, CDR2 YFSETQ. The CDR3 extends over 13 amino acids. CDR3 DNA: TGCGCCAGCAGCTTTGGGAGCGGCGAGACCCAGTACTTC. Amino acids: CASSFGSGETQYF.

This clonotype was counted between two and nine times. The genes are TRBV10-2 and TRBJ1-1; D uncertain. Germline CDR1 and CDR2: WSHSY and SAAADI. This CDR3 has 13 amino acids. Trimming left V 6 bases short and J 2 bases short, with 10 bases between. This CDR3 reads CASSAGLNTEAFF. The CDR3 DNA is TGCGCCAGCAGCGCCGGGCTCAACACTGAAGCTTTCTTT.

This sequence joins TRBV5-1 and TRBJ2-7; D unclear. This CDR3 has 13 amino acids. CDR1 and CDR2 (germline): SGHRS, YFSETQ. V was trimmed by 8 bases and J by 6 bases, leaving 18 bases between them. The CDR3 protein is CASTWVIPGEQYF. Written as DNA, the CDR3 is TGCGCCAGTACATGGGTTATTCCGGGCGAGCAGTACTTC.

V and J are TRBV7-9 and TRBJ2-7, with D possibly matching TRBD1 (6 bases). V dropped 5 bases and J dropped 6 bases, with 17 bases sitting between them. The V gene's germline CDR1 is SEHNR and CDR2 FQNEAQ (reference sequence). This CDR3 comprises 14 residues. CDR3 sequence: CASSRGTEQGEQYF. CDR3 bases: TGTGCCAGCAGCCGGGGAACTGAACAGGGCGAGCAGTACTTC.

The gene calls are TRBV6-1 and TRBJ2-7, with TRBD1 matching 9 bases. V lost 7 bases to trimming and J lost 4 bases; unmatched junction nucleotides: 11. Germline CDR1 reads MNHNS; CDR2 reads SASEGT. CDR3 length: 15 residues. The CDR3 DNA reads TGTGCCAGCACCCTATCCGTGGACAGGGGATACGAGCAGTACTTC. The encoded protein is CASTLSVDRGYEQYF.

This clonotype was recorded many times. The J gene is TRBJ2-1, the V gene TRBV7-3; 10 nucleotides agree with TRBD2. J lost 6 bases, V lost 4 bases, and 3 bases had no gene match. This CDR3 is 14 amino acids long. Germline-derived CDR1 and CDR2 are SGHTA and FQGTGA. The CDR3 DNA follows: TGTGCCAGCAGCTCCGGACTAGCGGCCAATGAGCAGTTCTTC. This gives the protein CASSSGLAANEQFF.